The rows below give T cell receptor beta chains drawn from one sample of a study of shared clonotypes between healthy human individuals. Sequencing was performed with immunoSEQ multiplex PCR; in TCRdb, only in-frame clones are kept and a portion is missing. The sample consists of hundreds of thousands of clones, around 96% of them appearing once. Sequencing was performed on naive CD4+ T cells sorted from blood. The receptors come from a young woman in good health. The CDR3 runs from the conserved cysteine through the conserved F or W. Each record gives: J gene, D gene, V gene, clone size, CDR3 DNA, CDR3 protein. A D gene is named only where the DNA matches it firmly. Size tells how often a clone was seen (once, few, many) or the class of an expanded clone, and some rows leave it out.

>TRBJ1-1|.|TRBV28|.
TGTGCCAGCAGTTCCCCGGACAGATGGAACACTGAAGCTTTCTTT
CASSSPDRWNTEAFF
>TRBJ2-7|.|TRBV19|once
TGTGCCAGTAGTAATTCCTACGAGCAGTACTTC
CASSNSYEQYF
>TRBJ2-1|TRBD1|TRBV28|.
TGTGCCAGCAGAGTGGACAGGGCCAATGAGCAGTTCTTC
CASRVDRANEQFF
>TRBJ1-1|.|TRBV28|.
TGTGCCAGCAGCTCAGGAGCGGCTGAAGCTTTCTTT
CASSSGAAEAFF
>TRBJ2-5|.|TRBV7-3|once
TGTGCCAGCAGCTTATCACGAGAAGAGACCCAGTACTTC
CASSLSREETQYF
>TRBJ1-1|.|TRBV5-4|.
TGTGCCAGCAGCTCTGGGGTTTTTACTGAAGCTTTCTTT
CASSSGVFTEAFF
>TRBJ2-1|TRBD2|TRBV5-1|.
TGCGCCAGCAGCTTTTTAGCGGGAACGGGTTACAATGAGCAGTTCTTC
CASSFLAGTGYNEQFF
>TRBJ1-2|TRBD1|TRBV19|.
TGTGCCAGTAGTCTCCTCGCCGGGACAGGGGTCAATGGCTACACCTTC
CASSLLAGTGVNGYTF
>TRBJ2-7|TRBD2|TRBV10-2|.
TGCGCCAGCAGGGAGACTAGCGTAGGATCGGAGCAGTACTTC
CASRETSVGSEQYF
>TRBJ2-7|TRBD1|TRBV18|.
TGTGCCAGCTCGGACAGGGTATACTACGAGCAGTACTTC
CASSDRVYYEQYF
>TRBJ2-2|.|TRBV27|.
TGTGCCACCTATTCTCCCCCCGGGGAGCTGTTTTTT
CATYSPPGELFF
>TRBJ2-5|TRBD1|TRBV25-1|.
TGTGCCAGCAGCCCTGGCCGGGACAGCAACCAAGAGACCCAGTACTTC
CASSPGRDSNQETQYF
>TRBJ2-7|.|TRBV18|.
TGTGCCAGCTCACCACGAATCGACAACTCCTACGAGCAGTACTTC
CASSPRIDNSYEQYF
>TRBJ1-1|.|TRBV5-8|.
TGTGCCAGCAGCTTACAGGACAGCTGGTCCGAAGCTTTCTTT
CASSLQDSWSEAFF
>TRBJ2-1|TRBD2|TRBV28|.
TGTGCCAGCAGATTAGCGGGAGGGGCGGGGGAGCAGTTCTTC
CASRLAGGAGEQFF
>TRBJ2-6|.|TRBV28|once
TGTGCCAGCAGCCTGGTGGGGTCTGGGGCCAACGTCCTGACTTTC
CASSLVGSGANVLTF
>TRBJ2-7|TRBD1|TRBV19|.
TGTGCCAGTAGCCGGACAGGGGGTGGTACCTACGAGCAGTACTTC
CASSRTGGGTYEQYF
>TRBJ1-1|TRBD1|TRBV5-1|.
TGCGCCAGCAGCTCCGGGACAGGGTCCCTTGAAGCTTTCTTT
CASSSGTGSLEAFF
>TRBJ2-2|.|TRBV2|.
TGTGCCAGCAGTCGCCAGGGGAACACCGGGGAGCTGTTTTTT
CASSRQGNTGELFF
>TRBJ1-5|.|TRBV6-1|.
TGTGCCAGCAGTGAAAGGAGGGGGTTCTCCCTGGGGAAGCCCCAGCATTTT
CASSERRGFSLGKPQHF
>TRBJ2-7|.|TRBV11-2|.
TGTGCCAGCAGCTTAAGGTCCTACGAGCAGTACTTC
CASSLRSYEQYF
>TRBJ2-6|.|TRBV23-1|.
TGCGCCAGCAGTCCACTGCGCCAGGGGCTAAGCTCTGGGGCCAACGTCCTGACTTTC
CASSPLRQGLSSGANVLTF
>TRBJ2-5|.|TRBV20-1|.
TGCAGTGCTAGCGGACAAGAGACCCAGTACTTC
CSASGQETQYF
>TRBJ2-1|TRBD2|TRBV5-1|.
TGCGCCAGCAGCGTGAGGACTAGCGGAGGGTACAATGAGCAGTTCTTC
CASSVRTSGGYNEQFF
>TRBJ1-4|.|TRBV6-1|.
TGTGCCAGCAGTGAATACAGCCTTAATGAAAAACTGTTTTTT
CASSEYSLNEKLFF
>TRBJ1-6|.|TRBV27|.
TGTGCCAGCAGTTTTAATCTATTGGGCAGTGAGAATTCACCCCTCCACTTT
CASSFNLLGSENSPLHF
>TRBJ2-3|.|TRBV13|.
TGTGCCAGCAGCTTAGGCCTAGGCCCTAGCACAGATACGCAGTATTTT
CASSLGLGPSTDTQYF
>TRBJ2-5|TRBD2|TRBV7-3|.
TGTGCCAGCAGCTCCCAACCGGGGGGGAAAGAGACCCAGTACTTC
CASSSQPGGKETQYF
>TRBJ2-5|.|TRBV11-2|.
TGTGCCAGCAGCTTAGGAGAGACCCAGTACTTC
CASSLGETQYF
>TRBJ2-1|.|TRBV29-1|.
TGCAGCGTTGTCAGGCGATTCGGGGATGAGCAGTTCTTC
CSVVRRFGDEQFF
>TRBJ1-1|.|TRBV5-1|.
TGCGCCAGCAGCTTGGAGGTCTGGAACACTGAAGCTTTCTTT
CASSLEVWNTEAFF
>TRBJ2-3|TRBD2|TRBV10-1|.
TGCGCCAGCAGTGCCGGACTAGCGGGAGGAGGGACAGATACGCAGTATTTT
CASSAGLAGGGTDTQYF
>TRBJ2-1|.|TRBV6-5|.
TGTGCCAGCAGTTATAGATGGAGCTCCTACAATGAGCAGTTCTTC
CASSYRWSSYNEQFF
>TRBJ2-3|.|TRBV7-9|few
TGTGCCAGCAGCTTAGGTAGAGATACGCAGTATTTT
CASSLGRDTQYF
>TRBJ2-7|.|TRBV4-1|.
TGCGCCAGCAGCCAAGGGGGGCCCCCAATCCTAGCCTACGAGCAGTACTTC
CASSQGGPPILAYEQYF
>TRBJ2-7|TRBD1|TRBV5-6|.
TGTGCCAGCAGCATCCTGACAGGGATTCCCTACGAGCAGTACTTC
CASSILTGIPYEQYF
>TRBJ2-7|TRBD2|TRBV5-1|.
TGCGCCAGCAGCTTAGGAGCTAGCGGACCCTCCTACGAGCAGTACTTC
CASSLGASGPSYEQYF
>TRBJ2-7|TRBD2|TRBV19|.
TGTGCCAGTGCGGGAGGGACCTACGAGCAGTACTTC
CASAGGTYEQYF
>TRBJ2-4|TRBD2|TRBV5-6|.
TGTGCCAGCAGCTTGGCATTAGCGGGAGGGATTCAGTACTTC
CASSLALAGGIQYF
>TRBJ1-2|.|TRBV29-1|.
TGCAGCGTTGGAGGGTTAAACTATGGCTACACCTTC
CSVGGLNYGYTF
>TRBJ1-2|.|TRBV5-1|.
TGCGCCAGCAGCTTGGGGCGGATTAACTATGGCTACACCTTC
CASSLGRINYGYTF
>TRBJ2-7|TRBD2|TRBV5-4|.
TGTGCCAGCAGCGGTACTAGCGGGAGAAACGAGCAGTACTTC
CASSGTSGRNEQYF